This T cell receptor (beta chain) derives from a study of T cells in Graves' hyperthyroidism and ophthalmopathy. This clonotype was seen at least ten times. Deletions cut 4 bases from V and 6 bases from J, with 5 bases between. The CDR3 is 11 amino acids. Germline assignment: CDR1 MGHDK and CDR2 SYGVNS. RNA transcripts served as the template for amplifying TCR beta CDR3 regions. During a first-round RT-PCR of the TCR CDR3, the HTBI primer set was used. TCRdb re-called the multiplex PCR reads with MiXCR, one entry per CDR3 protein. The repertoire holds some 510,000 distinct CDR3 sequences, with under 60% as singletons.

The sample taken for sequencing was peripheral blood or thyroid tissue (not recorded which). This TCR was recovered from a woman aged 18 to 35 with Graves' hyperthyroidism. The chain joins TRBV25-1 to TRBJ2-3; D not resolved. The CDR3 here is CASSVGDTQYF. The CDR3 DNA sequence: TGTGCCAGCAGTGTAGGCGATACGCAGTATTTT.